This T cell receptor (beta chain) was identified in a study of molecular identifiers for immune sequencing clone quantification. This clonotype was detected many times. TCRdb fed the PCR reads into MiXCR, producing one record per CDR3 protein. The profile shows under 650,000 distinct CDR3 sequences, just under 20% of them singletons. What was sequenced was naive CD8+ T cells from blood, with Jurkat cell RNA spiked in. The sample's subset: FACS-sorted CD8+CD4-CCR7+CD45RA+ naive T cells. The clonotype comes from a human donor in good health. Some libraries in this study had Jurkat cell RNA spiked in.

The CDR3 nucleotides read TGTGCCAGCAGTTACTGGGCCGGGGATACGCAGTATTTT. As protein: CASSYWAGDTQYF. This chain links TRBV6-5 with TRBJ2-3, with D hard to call. This CDR3 has 13 residues. V dropped 1 base and J dropped 6 bases, with 8 bases sitting between them. Per the germline V gene, CDR1 is MNHEY and CDR2 is SVGAGI.